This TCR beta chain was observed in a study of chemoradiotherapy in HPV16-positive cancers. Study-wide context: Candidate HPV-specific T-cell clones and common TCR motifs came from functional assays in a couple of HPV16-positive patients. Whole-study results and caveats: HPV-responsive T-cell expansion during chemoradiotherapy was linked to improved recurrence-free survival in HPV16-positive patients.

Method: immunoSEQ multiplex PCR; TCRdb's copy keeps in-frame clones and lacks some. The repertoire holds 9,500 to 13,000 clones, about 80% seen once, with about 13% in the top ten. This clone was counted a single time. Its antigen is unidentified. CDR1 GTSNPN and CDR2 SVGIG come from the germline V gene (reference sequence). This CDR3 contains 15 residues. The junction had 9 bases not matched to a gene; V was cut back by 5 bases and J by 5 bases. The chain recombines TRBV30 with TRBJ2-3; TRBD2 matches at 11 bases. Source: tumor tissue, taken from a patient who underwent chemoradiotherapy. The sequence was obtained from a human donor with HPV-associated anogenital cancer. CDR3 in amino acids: CAWRRPSGGKDTQYF. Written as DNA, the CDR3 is TGTGCCTGGCGTCGGCCTAGCGGGGGGAAAGATACGCAGTATTTT.